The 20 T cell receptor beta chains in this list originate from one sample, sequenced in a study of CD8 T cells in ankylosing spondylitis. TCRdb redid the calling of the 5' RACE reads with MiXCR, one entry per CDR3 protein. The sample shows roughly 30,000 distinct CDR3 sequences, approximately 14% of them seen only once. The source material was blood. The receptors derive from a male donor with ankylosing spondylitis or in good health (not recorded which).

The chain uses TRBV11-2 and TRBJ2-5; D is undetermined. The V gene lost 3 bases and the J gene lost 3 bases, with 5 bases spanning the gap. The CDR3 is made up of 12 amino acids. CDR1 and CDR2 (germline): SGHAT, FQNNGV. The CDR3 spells CASSFAEETQYF. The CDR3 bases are TGTGCCAGCAGCTTTGCAGAAGAGACCCAGTACTTC.

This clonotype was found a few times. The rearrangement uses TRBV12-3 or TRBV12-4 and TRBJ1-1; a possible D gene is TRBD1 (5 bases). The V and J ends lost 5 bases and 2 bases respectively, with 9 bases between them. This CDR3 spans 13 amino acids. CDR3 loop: CASSLQVNTEAFF. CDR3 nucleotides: TGTGCCAGCAGTCTACAGGTTAACACTGAAGCTTTCTTT.

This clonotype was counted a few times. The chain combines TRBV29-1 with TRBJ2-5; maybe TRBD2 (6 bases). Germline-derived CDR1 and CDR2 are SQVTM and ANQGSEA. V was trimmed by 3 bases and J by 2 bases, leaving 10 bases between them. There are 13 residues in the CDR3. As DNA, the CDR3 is TGCAGCGTTGACTGGGACTTACAAGAGACCCAGTACTTC. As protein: CSVDWDLQETQYF.

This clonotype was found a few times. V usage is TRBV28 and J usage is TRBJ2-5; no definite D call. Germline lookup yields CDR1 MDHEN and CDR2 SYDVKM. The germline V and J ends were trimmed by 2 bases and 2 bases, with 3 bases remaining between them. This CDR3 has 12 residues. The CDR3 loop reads CASSLVQETQYF. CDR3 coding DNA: TGTGCCAGCAGTTTAGTTCAAGAGACCCAGTACTTC.

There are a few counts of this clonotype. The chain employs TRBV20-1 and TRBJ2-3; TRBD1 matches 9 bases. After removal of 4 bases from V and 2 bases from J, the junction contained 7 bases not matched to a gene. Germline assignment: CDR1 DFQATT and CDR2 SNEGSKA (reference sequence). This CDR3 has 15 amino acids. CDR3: CSAILGQGFTDTQYF. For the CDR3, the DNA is TGCAGTGCTATTCTGGGACAGGGATTCACAGATACGCAGTATTTT.

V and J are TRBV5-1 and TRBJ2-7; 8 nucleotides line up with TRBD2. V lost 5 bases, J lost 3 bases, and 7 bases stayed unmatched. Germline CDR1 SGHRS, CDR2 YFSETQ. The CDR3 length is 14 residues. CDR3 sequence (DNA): TGCGCCAGCAGGTACAGCGCGGGGGGCTACGAGCAGTACTTC. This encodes CASRYSAGGYEQYF.

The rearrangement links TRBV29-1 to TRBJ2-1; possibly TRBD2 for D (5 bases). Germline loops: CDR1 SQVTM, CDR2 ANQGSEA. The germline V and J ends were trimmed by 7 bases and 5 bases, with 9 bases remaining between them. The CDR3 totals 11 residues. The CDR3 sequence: CSGGLNNEQFF. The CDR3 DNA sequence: TGCAGCGGTGGACTTAACAATGAGCAGTTCTTC.

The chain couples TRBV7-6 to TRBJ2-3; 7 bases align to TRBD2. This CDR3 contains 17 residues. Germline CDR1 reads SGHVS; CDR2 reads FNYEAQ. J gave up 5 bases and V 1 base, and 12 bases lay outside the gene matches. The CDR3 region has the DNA TGTGCCAGCAGCTTAGGGGGTGTACTAGCGTGGGGAGATACGCAGTATTTT. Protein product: CASSLGGVLAWGDTQYF.

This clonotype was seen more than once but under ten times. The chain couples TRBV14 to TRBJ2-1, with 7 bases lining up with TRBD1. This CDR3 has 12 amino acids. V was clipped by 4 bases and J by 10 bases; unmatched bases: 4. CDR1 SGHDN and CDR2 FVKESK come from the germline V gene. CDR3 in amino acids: CASSPTGSEQFF. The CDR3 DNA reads TGTGCCAGCAGCCCGACAGGGTCGGAGCAGTTCTTC.

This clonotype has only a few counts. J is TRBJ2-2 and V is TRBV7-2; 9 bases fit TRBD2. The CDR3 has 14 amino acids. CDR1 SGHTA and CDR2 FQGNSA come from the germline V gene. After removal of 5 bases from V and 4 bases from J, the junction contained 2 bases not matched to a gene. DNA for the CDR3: TGTGCCAGCAGCCTACTAGCGGGCACCGGGGAGCTGTTTTTT. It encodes CASSLLAGTGELFF.

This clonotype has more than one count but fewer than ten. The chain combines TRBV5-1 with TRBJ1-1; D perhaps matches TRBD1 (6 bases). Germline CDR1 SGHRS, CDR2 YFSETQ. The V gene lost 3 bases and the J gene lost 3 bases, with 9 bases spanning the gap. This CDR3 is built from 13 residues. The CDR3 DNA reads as TGCGCCAGCAGCTGGGGGGCTGACACTGAAGCTTTCTTT. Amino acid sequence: CASSWGADTEAFF.

CDR3 loop: CASSRQTFEQYV. As DNA, the CDR3 is TGTGCCAGCAGCCGACAGACATTTGAGCAGTACGTC. The chain links TRBV28 to TRBJ2-7; D possibly corresponds to TRBD1 (5 bases). This CDR3 region has 12 residues. Trimming left V 6 bases short and J 7 bases short, with 13 bases between. Per germline, CDR1 MDHEN and CDR2 SYDVKM.

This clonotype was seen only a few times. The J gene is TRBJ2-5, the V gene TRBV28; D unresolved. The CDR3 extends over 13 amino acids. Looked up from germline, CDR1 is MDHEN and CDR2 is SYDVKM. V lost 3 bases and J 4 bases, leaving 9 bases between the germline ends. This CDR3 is CASSFGPGETQYF. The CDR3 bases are TGTGCCAGCAGTTTTGGGCCAGGAGAGACCCAGTACTTC.

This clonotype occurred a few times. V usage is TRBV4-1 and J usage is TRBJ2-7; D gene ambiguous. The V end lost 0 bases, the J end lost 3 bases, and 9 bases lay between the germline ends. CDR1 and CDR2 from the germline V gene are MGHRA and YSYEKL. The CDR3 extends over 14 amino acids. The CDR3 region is CASSQDLFRYEQYF. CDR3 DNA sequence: TGCGCCAGCAGCCAAGATCTCTTCCGCTACGAGCAGTACTTC.

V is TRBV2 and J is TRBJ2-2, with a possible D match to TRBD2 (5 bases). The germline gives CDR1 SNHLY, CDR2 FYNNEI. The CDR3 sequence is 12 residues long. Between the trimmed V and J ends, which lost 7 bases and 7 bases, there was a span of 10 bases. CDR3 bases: TGTGCCAGCAAGTTCGGGGTCGGGGAGCTGTTTTTT. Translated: CASKFGVGELFF.

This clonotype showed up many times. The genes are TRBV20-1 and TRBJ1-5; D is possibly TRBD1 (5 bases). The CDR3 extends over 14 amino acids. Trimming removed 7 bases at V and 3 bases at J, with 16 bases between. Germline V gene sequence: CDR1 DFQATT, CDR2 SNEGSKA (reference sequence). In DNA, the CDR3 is TGCAGTGGTTTCATGGGACTCCACAATCAGCCCCAGCATTTT. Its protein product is CSGFMGLHNQPQHF.

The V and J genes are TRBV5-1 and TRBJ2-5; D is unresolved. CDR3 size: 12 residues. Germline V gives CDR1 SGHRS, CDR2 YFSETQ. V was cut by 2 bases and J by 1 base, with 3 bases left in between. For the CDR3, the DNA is TGCGCCAGCAGCTTACTCCAAGAGACCCAGTACTTC. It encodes CASSLLQETQYF.

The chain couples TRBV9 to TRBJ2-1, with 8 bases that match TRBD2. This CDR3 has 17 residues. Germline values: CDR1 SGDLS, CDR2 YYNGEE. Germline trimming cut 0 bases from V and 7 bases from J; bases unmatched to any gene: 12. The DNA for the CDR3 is TGTGCCAGCAGCGTAGACCCCGGGACTAGTGGTTCGAATGAGCAGTTCTTC. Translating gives CASSVDPGTSGSNEQFF.

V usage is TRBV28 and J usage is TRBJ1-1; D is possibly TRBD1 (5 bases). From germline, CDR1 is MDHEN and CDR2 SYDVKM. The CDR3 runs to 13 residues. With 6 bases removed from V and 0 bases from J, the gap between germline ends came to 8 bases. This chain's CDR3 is CASRTGMNTEAFF. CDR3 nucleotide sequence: TGTGCCAGCAGAACAGGAATGAACACTGAAGCTTTCTTT.

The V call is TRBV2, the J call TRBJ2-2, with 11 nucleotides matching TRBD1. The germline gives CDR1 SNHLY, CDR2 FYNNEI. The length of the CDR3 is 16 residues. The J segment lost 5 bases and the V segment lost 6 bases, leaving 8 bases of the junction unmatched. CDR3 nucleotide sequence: TGTGCCAGCAGGGCCCGAGGGACAGGGGGGACCGGGGAGCTGTTTTTT. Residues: CASRARGTGGTGELFF.